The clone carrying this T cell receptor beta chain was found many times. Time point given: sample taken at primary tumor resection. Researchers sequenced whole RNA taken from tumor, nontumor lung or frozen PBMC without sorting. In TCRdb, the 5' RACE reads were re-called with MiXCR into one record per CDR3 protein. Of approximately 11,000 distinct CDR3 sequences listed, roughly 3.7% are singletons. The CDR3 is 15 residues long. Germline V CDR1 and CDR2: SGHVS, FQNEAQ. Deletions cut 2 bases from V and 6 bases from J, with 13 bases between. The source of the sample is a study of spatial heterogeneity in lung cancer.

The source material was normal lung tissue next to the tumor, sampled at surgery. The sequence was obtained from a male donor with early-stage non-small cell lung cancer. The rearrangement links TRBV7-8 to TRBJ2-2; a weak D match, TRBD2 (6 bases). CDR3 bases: TGTGCCAGCAGCTTATCAGGAGGGCGGGCCGGGGAGCTGTTTTTT. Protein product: CASSLSGGRAGELFF. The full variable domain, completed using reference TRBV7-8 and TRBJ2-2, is GAGVSQSPRYKVAKRGQDVALRCDPISGHVSLFWYQQALGQGPEFLTYFQNEAQLDKSGLPSDRFFAERPEGSVSTLKIQRTQQEDSAVYLCASSLSGGRAGELFFGEGSRLTVL.